This T cell receptor beta chain was obtained from a study of monozygotic twins with inflammatory bowel disease. Study-level points and caveats: Healthy twins shared more clonotypes with others than IBD patients, most markedly active ones. Twin pairs that were concordant did not differ from discordant pairs in repertoire similarity, possibly from limited power.

On this clonotype: Its target is not known.

Germline V gives CDR1 SEHNR, CDR2 FQNEAQ (reference sequence). The CDR3 runs to 15 residues. Phlebotomy per donor yielded a single 2.5 ml blood sample. Template switching introduced UMIs that contain a 6-nucleotide sample barcode. TCRdb re-called the 5' RACE reads; every CDR3 protein appears as one record, without DNA. The sample table sets out a few hundred thousand distinct CDR3 sequences. The chain recombines TRBV7-9 with TRBJ2-7; the TCRdb D gene call, TRBD1, has no DNA to confirm it. This TCR derives from a human donor with ulcerative colitis or Crohn's disease, or a healthy co-twin of an affected twin (not recorded which). The specimen was blood. CDR3 region: CASSTAGTGSYEQYF.